Listed here are 13 T cell receptor beta chains from one sample, sequenced in a study of metastatic and nonmetastatic thyroid tumors. Ahead of thyroid surgery, no patient had received treatment of any kind. From the PCR reads, TCRdb re-called clones with MiXCR. The sample carries fewer than 2,500 clones, approximately 10% recorded once. Sequenced input: tumor tissue. The origin of the receptors is a female donor with papillary thyroid cancer or a benign thyroid nodule (not recorded which). Some clones in this sample may be carry-over from other donors' samples.

This clone is classed as large (0.1 to 1%). This chain uses TRBV12-3 or TRBV12-4 with TRBJ1-2; D gene ambiguous. Trimming left V 5 bases short and J 8 bases short, with 15 bases between. This CDR3 has 13 amino acids. CDR3 residues: CASSTWLAGGYTF. CDR3 bases: TGTGCCAGCAGTACATGGCTCGCGGGAGGCTACACCTTC.

This clone was seen only a few times. A much larger clone is a single base away; this may be a read error. This chain uses TRBV19 with TRBJ2-4, with TRBD2 as a possible D gene (6 bases). Germline V gene lookup returns CDR1 LNHDA and CDR2 SQIVND (reference sequence). This CDR3 spans 15 amino acids. Between the trimmed V and J ends, which lost 3 bases and 5 bases, there was a span of 14 bases. The CDR3 DNA sequence: TGTGCCAGTAGTATCCGGGGGTGTGGGGAAAACATTCAGTACTTC. Its translation is CASSIRGCGENIQYF.

This clone is labeled as medium-sized (0.01 to 0.1%). The rearrangement uses TRBV5-1 and TRBJ1-5; D gene uncertain. The CDR3 has 13 amino acids. The ends were cut back, 0 bases at V and 9 bases at J, with 10 bases in the middle. Germline CDR1 reads SGHRS; CDR2 reads YFSETQ. CDR3 protein: CASSLEGLRPQHF. The CDR3 bases are TGCGCCAGCAGCTTGGAAGGCCTTAGGCCCCAGCATTTT.

This clone is medium-sized (0.01 to 0.1%) in the sample. CDR3 DNA sequence: TGTGCCAGCAAACAGACAGGGGGGGCCTACGAGCAGTACTTC. Translating it yields CASKQTGGAYEQYF. The gene calls are TRBV2 and TRBJ2-7; 9 nucleotides line up with TRBD1. The CDR3 spans 14 residues. CDR1 is SNHLY, CDR2 FYNNEI, per germline. V was clipped by 7 bases and J by 2 bases; unmatched bases: 6.

This clone is categorized as medium-sized. V gene TRBV7-2 combines with J gene TRBJ2-2; TRBD1 matches at 8 bases. This CDR3 region has 14 residues. The trim removed 5 bases at V and 5 bases at J, leaving 4 bases unmatched. The germline V gene encodes CDR1 SGHTA and CDR2 FQGNSA. The CDR3 sequence: CASSPRGRTGELFF. In nucleotides, the CDR3 is TGTGCCAGCAGCCCCAGGGGGCGGACCGGGGAGCTGTTTTTT.

This clone is medium-sized (0.01 to 0.1%) in the sample. CDR3 loop: CASSLVGADPDGYTF. For the CDR3, the DNA is TGTGCCAGCAGCTTAGTTGGCGCTGACCCGGATGGCTACACCTTC. This sequence joins TRBV7-9 and TRBJ1-2, with D uncertain. CDR3 size: 15 residues. Germline V CDR1 and CDR2: SEHNR, FQNEAQ (reference sequence). Trimming removed 1 base from V and 6 bases from J, with 15 bases in between.

Relative to its sample, this clone is medium-sized. This sequence joins TRBV27 and TRBJ2-4; D ambiguous. Looked up from germline, CDR1 is MNHEY and CDR2 is SMNVEV (reference sequence). Trimming stripped 10 bases from V and 1 base from J, with 8 bases between. This CDR3 has 12 residues. CDR3 protein: CAIRSAKNIQYF. DNA for the CDR3: TGTGCCATACGGTCCGCCAAAAACATTCAGTACTTC.

This clone is large. The CDR3 DNA is TGTGCCAGCAGGCTAGGAACAGGGGCCTCACCCCTCCACTTT. This codes for CASRLGTGASPLHF. This chain links TRBV6-2 or TRBV6-3 with TRBJ1-6; 7 nucleotides match TRBD1. CDR1 is MNHEY and CDR2 is SVGEGT in the germline V gene. J lost 10 bases, V lost 6 bases, and 9 bases had no gene match. CDR3 length equals 14 residues.

This clone was recorded at least ten times. The chain is built from TRBV4-2 and TRBJ2-7; 9 nucleotides line up with TRBD1. CDR3 length equals 17 residues. Unmatched junction bases numbered 13, after V lost 5 bases and J lost 2 bases. Germline V gene data show CDR1 as LGHNA and CDR2 as YNFKEQ. The CDR3: CASSIGGGTGFPYEQYF. The CDR3 DNA is TGTGCCAGCAGCATCGGGGGTGGGACAGGGTTTCCCTACGAGCAGTACTTC.

This clone is categorized as large (0.1 to 1%). The chain is built from TRBV6-1 and TRBJ1-6; D is uncertain. Deletions cut 5 bases from V and 0 bases from J, with 11 bases between. The CDR3 extends over 16 amino acids. Per the germline V gene, CDR1 is MNHNS and CDR2 is SASEGT. The CDR3 here is CASSSDGSSYNSPLHF. CDR3 DNA sequence: TGTGCCAGCAGTTCAGACGGTAGCTCCTATAATTCACCCCTCCACTTT.

This clone is medium-sized by share. The genes are TRBV7-3 and TRBJ2-3, with D possibly TRBD1 on 6 matching bases. The CDR3 runs 15 residues. Germline loops: CDR1 SGHTA, CDR2 FQGTGA. V was pared by 0 bases and J by 6 bases, with 13 bases between. The CDR3 nucleotides read TGTGCCAGCAGCTTAACGAAGGGGGAAGGGGATACGCAGTATTTT. The encoded protein is CASSLTKGEGDTQYF.

By sample share, this clone is large (0.1 to 1%). This chain uses TRBV27 with TRBJ2-1, with 7 bases identical to TRBD1. Germline CDR1 reads MNHEY; CDR2 reads SMNVEV (reference sequence). The CDR3 covers 15 residues. V trimming: 0 bases; J trimming: 6 bases; junction bases outside the gene matches: 5. The DNA for the CDR3 is TGTGCCAGCAGTTTATCGAGGGGGCTACTCAATGAGCAGTTCTTC. The encoded protein is CASSLSRGLLNEQFF.

This clone is categorized as large (0.1 to 1%). V is TRBV6-1 and J is TRBJ1-2, with unresolved D. V lost 5 bases and J 4 bases, leaving 8 bases between the germline ends. Germline CDR1 MNHNS, CDR2 SASEGT. The CDR3 length is 12 residues. The CDR3 loop reads CASSSGFYGYTF. In nucleotides, the CDR3 is TGTGCCAGCAGTTCTGGATTCTATGGCTACACCTTC.